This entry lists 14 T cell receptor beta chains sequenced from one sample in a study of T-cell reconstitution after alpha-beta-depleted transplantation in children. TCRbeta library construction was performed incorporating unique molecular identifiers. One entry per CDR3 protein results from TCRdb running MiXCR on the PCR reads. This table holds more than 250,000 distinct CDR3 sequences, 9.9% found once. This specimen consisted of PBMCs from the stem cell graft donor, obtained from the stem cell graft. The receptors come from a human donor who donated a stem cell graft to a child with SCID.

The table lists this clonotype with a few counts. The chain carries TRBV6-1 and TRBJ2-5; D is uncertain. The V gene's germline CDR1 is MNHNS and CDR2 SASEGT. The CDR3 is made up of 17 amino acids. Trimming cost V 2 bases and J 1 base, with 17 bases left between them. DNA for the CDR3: TGTGCCAGCAGTGAAAAGTGGGCAGTGAGTCTCCAAGAGACCCAGTACTTC. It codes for CASSEKWAVSLQETQYF.

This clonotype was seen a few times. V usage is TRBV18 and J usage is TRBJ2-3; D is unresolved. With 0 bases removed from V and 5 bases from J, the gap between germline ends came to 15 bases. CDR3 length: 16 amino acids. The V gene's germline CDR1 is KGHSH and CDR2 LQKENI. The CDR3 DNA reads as TGTGCCAGCTCACCACCTGGGCAGGCTCGGCAAGATACGCAGTATTTT. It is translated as CASSPPGQARQDTQYF.

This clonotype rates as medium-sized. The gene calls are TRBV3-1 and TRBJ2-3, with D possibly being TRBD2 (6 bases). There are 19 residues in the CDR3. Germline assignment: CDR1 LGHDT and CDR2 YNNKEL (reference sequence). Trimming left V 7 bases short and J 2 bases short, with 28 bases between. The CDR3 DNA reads TGTGCCAGCACCCAGGAAGACTCAGCGGGTGGAGGAACCACAGATACGCAGTATTTT. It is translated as CASTQEDSAGGGTTDTQYF.

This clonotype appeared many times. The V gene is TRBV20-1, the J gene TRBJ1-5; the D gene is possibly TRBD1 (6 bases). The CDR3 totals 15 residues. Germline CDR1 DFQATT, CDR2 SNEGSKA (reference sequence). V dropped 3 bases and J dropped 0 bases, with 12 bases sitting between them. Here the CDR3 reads CSASRTVDSNQPQHF. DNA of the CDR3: TGCAGTGCTAGCCGGACAGTTGATAGCAATCAGCCCCAGCATTTT.

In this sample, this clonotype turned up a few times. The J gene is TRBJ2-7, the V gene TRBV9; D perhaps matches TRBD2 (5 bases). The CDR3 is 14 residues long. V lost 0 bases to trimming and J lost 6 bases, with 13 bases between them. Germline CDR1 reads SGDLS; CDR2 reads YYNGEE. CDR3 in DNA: TGTGCCAGCAGCGTAGACACTAGAACAAGCGAGCAGTACTTC. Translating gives CASSVDTRTSEQYF.

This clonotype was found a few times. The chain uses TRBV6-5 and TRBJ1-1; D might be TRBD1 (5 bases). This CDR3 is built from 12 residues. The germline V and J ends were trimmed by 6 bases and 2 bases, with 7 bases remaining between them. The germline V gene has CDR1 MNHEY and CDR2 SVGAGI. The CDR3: CASRGLNTEAFF. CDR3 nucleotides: TGTGCCAGCAGGGGGCTTAACACTGAAGCTTTCTTT.

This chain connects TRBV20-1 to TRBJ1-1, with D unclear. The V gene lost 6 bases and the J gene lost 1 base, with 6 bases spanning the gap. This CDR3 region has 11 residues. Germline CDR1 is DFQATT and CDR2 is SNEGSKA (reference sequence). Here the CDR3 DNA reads TGCAGTGCACTTGGGAACACTGAAGCTTTCTTT. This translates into CSALGNTEAFF.

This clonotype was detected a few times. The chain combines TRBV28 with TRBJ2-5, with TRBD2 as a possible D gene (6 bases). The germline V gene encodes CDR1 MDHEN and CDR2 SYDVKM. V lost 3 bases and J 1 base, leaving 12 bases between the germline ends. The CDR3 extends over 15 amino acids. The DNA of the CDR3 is TGTGCCAGCAGTTTGGAGGGATCGGGCCAAGAGACCCAGTACTTC. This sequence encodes CASSLEGSGQETQYF.

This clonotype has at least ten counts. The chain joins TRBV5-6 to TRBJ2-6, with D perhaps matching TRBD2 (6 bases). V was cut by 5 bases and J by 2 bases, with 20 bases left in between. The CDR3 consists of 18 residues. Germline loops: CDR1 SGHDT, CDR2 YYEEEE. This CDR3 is CASSWDFPTLAGANVLTF. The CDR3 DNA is TGTGCCAGCAGTTGGGACTTCCCCACTCTTGCTGGGGCCAACGTCCTGACTTTC.

CDR3 DNA sequence: TGTGCCAGCAGCCTGGGAGTGGGTGATGGAGAGACCCAGTACTTC. Translated, it gives CASSLGVGDGETQYF. The J gene is TRBJ2-5, the V gene TRBV7-2; D possibly corresponds to TRBD2 (5 bases). CDR3 length equals 15 residues. The V end lost 5 bases, the J end lost 4 bases, and 17 bases lay between the germline ends. Germline values: CDR1 SGHTA, CDR2 FQGNSA.

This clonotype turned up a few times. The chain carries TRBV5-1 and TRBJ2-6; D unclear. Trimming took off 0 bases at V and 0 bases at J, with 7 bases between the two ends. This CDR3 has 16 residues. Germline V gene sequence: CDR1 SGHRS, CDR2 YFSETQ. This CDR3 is CASSLGDASGANVLTF. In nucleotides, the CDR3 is TGCGCCAGCAGCTTGGGCGATGCCTCTGGGGCCAACGTCCTGACTTTC. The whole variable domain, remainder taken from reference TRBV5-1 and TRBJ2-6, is KAGVTQTPRYLIKTRGQQVTLSCSPISGHRSVSWYQQTPGQGLQFLFEYFSETQRNKGNFPGRFSGRQFSNSRSEMNVSTLELGDSALYLCASSLGDASGANVLTFGAGSRLTVL.

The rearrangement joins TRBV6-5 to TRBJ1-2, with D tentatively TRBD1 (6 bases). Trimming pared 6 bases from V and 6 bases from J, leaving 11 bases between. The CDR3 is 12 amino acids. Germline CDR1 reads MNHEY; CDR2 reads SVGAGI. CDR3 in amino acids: CASRGAGDGYTF. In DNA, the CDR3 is TGTGCCAGCAGGGGCGCAGGGGATGGCTACACCTTC.

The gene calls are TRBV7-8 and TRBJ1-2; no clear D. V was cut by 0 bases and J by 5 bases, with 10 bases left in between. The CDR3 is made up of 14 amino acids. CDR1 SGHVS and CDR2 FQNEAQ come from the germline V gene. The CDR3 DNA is TGTGCCAGCAGCTTAGCGCACAGTAAATATGGCTACACCTTC. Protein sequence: CASSLAHSKYGYTF.

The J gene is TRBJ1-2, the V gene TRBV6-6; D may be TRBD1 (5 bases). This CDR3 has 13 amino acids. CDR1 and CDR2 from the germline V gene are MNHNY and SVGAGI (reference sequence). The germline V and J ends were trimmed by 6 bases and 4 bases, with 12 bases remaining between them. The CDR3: CASRSDSPYGYTF. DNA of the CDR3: TGTGCCAGCAGATCCGACAGTCCCTATGGCTACACCTTC.